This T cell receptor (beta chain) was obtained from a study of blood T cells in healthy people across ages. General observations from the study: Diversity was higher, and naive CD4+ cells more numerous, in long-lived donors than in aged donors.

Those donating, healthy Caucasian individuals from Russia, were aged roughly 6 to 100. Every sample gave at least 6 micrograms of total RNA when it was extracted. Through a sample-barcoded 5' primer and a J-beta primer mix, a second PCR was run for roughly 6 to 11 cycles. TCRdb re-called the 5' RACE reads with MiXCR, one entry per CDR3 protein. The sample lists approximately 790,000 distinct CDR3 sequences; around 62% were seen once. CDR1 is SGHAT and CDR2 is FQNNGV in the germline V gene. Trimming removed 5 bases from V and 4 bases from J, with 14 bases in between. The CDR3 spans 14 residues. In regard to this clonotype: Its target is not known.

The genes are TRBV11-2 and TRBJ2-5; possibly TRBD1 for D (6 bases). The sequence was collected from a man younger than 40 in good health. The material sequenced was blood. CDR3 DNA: TGTGCCAGCAGCCCGGGACAATATCGAGAGACCCAGTACTTC. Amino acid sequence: CASSPGQYRETQYF. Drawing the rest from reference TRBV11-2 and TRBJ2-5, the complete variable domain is EAGVAQSPRYKIIEKRQSVAFWCNPISGHATLYWYQQILGQGPKLLIQFQNNGVVDDSQLPKDRFSAERLKGVDSTLKIQPAKLEDSAVYLCASSPGQYRETQYFGPGTRLLVL.